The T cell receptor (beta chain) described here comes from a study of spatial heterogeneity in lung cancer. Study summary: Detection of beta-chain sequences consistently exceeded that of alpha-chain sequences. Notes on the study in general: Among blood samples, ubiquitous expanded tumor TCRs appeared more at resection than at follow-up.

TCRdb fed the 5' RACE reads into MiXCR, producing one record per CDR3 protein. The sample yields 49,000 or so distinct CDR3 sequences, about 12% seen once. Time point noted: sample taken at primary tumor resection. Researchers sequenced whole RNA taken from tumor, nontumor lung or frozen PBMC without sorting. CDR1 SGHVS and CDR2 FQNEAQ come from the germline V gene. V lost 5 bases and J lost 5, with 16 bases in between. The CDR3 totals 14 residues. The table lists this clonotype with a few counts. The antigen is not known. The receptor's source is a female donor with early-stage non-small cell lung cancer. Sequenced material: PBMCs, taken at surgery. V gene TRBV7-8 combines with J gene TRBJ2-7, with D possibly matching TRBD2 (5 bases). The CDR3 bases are TGTGCCAGCAGCCCCCTGCGGGTTGGGAACGAGCAGTACTTC. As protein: CASSPLRVGNEQYF.